The present TCR beta chain was sequenced within a study of early T cells in non-severe SARS-CoV-2 infection. Study overall: Unpaired chains resulted from sequencing bulk RNA of unsorted whole blood. General observations from the study: Database matching using VDJdb favored anti-spike CD8 responses, with private and CD4 specificities left missing.

With regard to this clonotype: The antigen is unknown.

Each cDNA molecule carried a unique molecular identifier. TCRdb used MiXCR to reprocess the 5' RACE reads, holding one entry per CDR3 protein. Here the sample spans around 77,000 distinct CDR3 sequences, 14% being singletons. Sequences were derived from whole blood, sampled at baseline. The origin of this receptor is an adult who was a healthcare worker with PCR-confirmed SARS-CoV-2 infection or an uninfected control (not recorded which).

Written as DNA, the CDR3 is TGTGCCAGCAGTTCAGGGTGGGGGAGCAATCAGCCCCAGCATTTT. It yields the protein CASSSGWGSNQPQHF. The rearrangement links TRBV7-2 to TRBJ1-5; maybe TRBD1 (5 bases). Germline assignment: CDR1 SGHTA and CDR2 FQGNSA. Trimming shortened V by 6 bases and J by 1 base, and 13 bases separated the two germline ends. The CDR3 spans 15 residues.